Sequencing of this T cell receptor beta chain was carried out in a study of blood T cell repertoires in COVID-19. On the study more broadly: Whether acute or convalescent, the COVID-19 samples came from the United States, Italy and Spain.

Germline CDR1 reads SGHTS; CDR2 reads YDEGEE. The CDR3 contains 14 residues. The V and J ends lost 1 base and 7 bases respectively, with 14 bases between them. Methods used by the authors: Nucleated cell counts were estimated from reference gene primer amplification. Only in-frame clones appear in the TCRdb table, and some are missing; sequencing was by immunoSEQ multiplex PCR. V and J calls and clone size come straight from that table; D and trimming were deduced from the DNA. Of roughly 190,000 clones listed, around 83% were seen once; the top ten hold 7%. The material sequenced was peripheral blood. The receptor comes from a woman older than 75 in a cohort sampled during active or convalescent COVID-19. This sequence joins TRBV5-8 and TRBJ1-2; D not certain. DNA of the CDR3: TGTGCCAGCAGCTTGAGGCGGCCAATGAGTGGCTACACCTTC. Its protein product is CASSLRRPMSGYTF. Variable domain in full (rest from reference TRBV5-8 and TRBJ1-2): EAGVTQSPTHLIKTRGQQATLRCSPISGHTSVYWYQQALGLGLQFLLWYDEGEERNRGNFPPRFSGRQFPNYSSELNVNALELEDSALYLCASSLRRPMSGYTFGSGTRLTVV.